The present T cell receptor beta chain was sequenced within a study of identical twins. The ends lost 1 base at V and 7 bases at J; junction bases unmatched: 13. There are 18 residues in the CDR3. Germline CDR1 SGHDT, CDR2 YYEEEE. Findings and caveats of the study: Twin-shared out-of-frame alpha sequences were enriched for low generation probability. Reduced insertions were recorded for abundant cord blood beta clonotypes, with no such pattern in memory repertoires. Beta out-of-frame sequences showed weaker excess twin sharing.

All of the donors were Caucasians in good health. TCRdb re-called the 5' RACE reads through MiXCR, storing one row per CDR3 protein. The data show 1.5 million to 2 million distinct CDR3 sequences, around 33% seen once. About this clonotype itself: Antigen specificity is unknown.

Source material: cord blood. The V call is TRBV5-6, the J call TRBJ2-1; 11 bases fit TRBD2. The receptor comes from a newborn girl in good health. The DNA of the CDR3 is TGTGCCAGCAGCTTGACGACTAGCGGGGAGGGCTTTGTAAATGAGCAGTTCTTC. This encodes CASSLTTSGEGFVNEQFF.